This entry is about one T cell receptor beta chain. The sample is drawn from a study of blood T cell repertoires in COVID-19. About the study: The study drew acute and convalescent COVID-19 samples from the United States, Italy and Spain.

The data were produced by immunoSEQ multiplex PCR, yet TCRdb's version contains in-frame clones alone and is incomplete. The sample holds approximately 200,000 clones; just under 85% are singletons and the top ten take under 1.5%. The germline CDR1 and CDR2 sequences are SGDLS and YYNGEE. The CDR3 has 16 residues. Trimming at V came to 4 bases and at J to 1 base, leaving 7 bases not matched to a gene. The source of this sequence is a woman between 40 and 55 years old with acute COVID-19. The chain combines TRBV9 with TRBJ2-2; 7 positions agree with TRBD1. Sequenced input: PBMCs or T cells enriched from blood (not recorded which). CDR3 in DNA: TGTGCCAGCAGCCCACGGACAGGCAAGAACACCGGGGAGCTGTTTTTT. Translation gives CASSPRTGKNTGELFF.